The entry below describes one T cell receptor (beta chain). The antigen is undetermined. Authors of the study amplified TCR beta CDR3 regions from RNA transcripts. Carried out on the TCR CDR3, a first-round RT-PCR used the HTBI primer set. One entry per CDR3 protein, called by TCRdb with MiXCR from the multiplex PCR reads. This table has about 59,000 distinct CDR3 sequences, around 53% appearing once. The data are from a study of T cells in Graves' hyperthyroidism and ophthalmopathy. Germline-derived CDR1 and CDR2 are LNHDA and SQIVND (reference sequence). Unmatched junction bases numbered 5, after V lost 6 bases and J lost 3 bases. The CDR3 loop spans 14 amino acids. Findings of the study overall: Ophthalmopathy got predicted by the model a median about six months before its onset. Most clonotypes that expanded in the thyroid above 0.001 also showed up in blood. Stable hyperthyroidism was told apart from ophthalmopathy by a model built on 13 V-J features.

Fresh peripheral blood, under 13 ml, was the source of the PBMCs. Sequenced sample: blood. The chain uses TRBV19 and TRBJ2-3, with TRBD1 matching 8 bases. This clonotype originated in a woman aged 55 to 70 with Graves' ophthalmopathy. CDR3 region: CASSVQGGTDTQYF. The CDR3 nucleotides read TGTGCCAGTAGCGTACAGGGGGGAACAGATACGCAGTATTTT.